This T cell receptor beta chain was recovered during a study of T cell repertoires in cytomegalovirus infection. From the reads, TCRdb called clonotypes with MiXCR, one entry per CDR3 protein. Of under 500,000 distinct CDR3 sequences in the sample, roughly 42% were seen once. Trimming pared 6 bases from V and 7 bases from J, leaving 16 bases between. The germline V gene has CDR1 MRHNA and CDR2 SNTAGT. The CDR3 loop spans 14 amino acids. Note on this clonotype: Its antigen is unknown.

This TCR was sampled from a human donor in good health (CMV status not recorded). Some clones in this sample may be carry-over from other donors' samples. The chain carries TRBV6-4 and TRBJ2-1; D may be TRBD2 (6 bases). Sample: cultured PBMCs, taken from culture after CMV antigen stimulation. DNA for the CDR3: TGTGCCAGCAGGCCACGGCTTGGGGGGAATGAGCAGTTCTTC. Protein: CASRPRLGGNEQFF.